The 8 T cell receptor beta chains given below trace back to one sample, sequenced in a study of long-term antiretroviral therapy in people with HIV. Run at survey level, the immunoSEQ assay was version v3.0. Clones were sequenced by immunoSEQ multiplex PCR, and TCRdb holds only the in-frame ones, with some missing. The sample holds over 15,000 clones, approximately 80% seen once. Material: unsorted PBMCs, obtained 0.1 years before starting antiretroviral therapy. Every receptor here comes from a man aged 18 to 30 with HIV.

This clone ranks as medium-sized (0.01 to 0.1%). The same CDR3 also results from other DNA sequences found in this sample. The chain joins TRBV19 to TRBJ2-7; no reliable D call. V lost 4 bases, J lost 0 bases, and 1 base lay in between. CDR1 and CDR2 from the germline V gene are LNHDA and SQIVND (reference sequence). This CDR3 has 11 amino acids. The CDR3 DNA reads as TGTGCCAGTAGTAGCTCCTACGAGCAGTACTTC. This codes for CASSSSYEQYF.

Here the CDR3 reads CASSLVGSGEKLFF. The CDR3 region has the DNA TGTGCCAGCAGCTTAGTGGGTAGCGGTGAAAAACTGTTTTTT. J is TRBJ1-4 and V is TRBV7-2; no clear D gene. Trimming removed 1 base at V and 7 bases at J, with 10 bases between. The germline V gene has CDR1 SGHTA and CDR2 FQGNSA. The length of the CDR3 is 14 residues.

This chain links TRBV5-4 with TRBJ2-3; 9 bases are a match to TRBD2. CDR3 length: 17 residues. Germline CDR1 SGHNT, CDR2 YYREEE (reference sequence). V dropped 5 bases and J dropped 3; count of bases not matched to a gene: 13. The CDR3 protein is CASRSIAGVAWTDTQYF. In DNA, the CDR3 is TGTGCCAGCAGATCTATAGCGGGGGTGGCCTGGACAGATACGCAGTATTTT.

V gene TRBV5-1 combines with J gene TRBJ2-5; D uncertain. The germline CDR1 and CDR2 sequences are SGHRS and YFSETQ. Trimming shortened V by 4 bases and J by 1 base, and 11 bases separated the two germline ends. The CDR3 extends over 14 amino acids. The CDR3 nucleotides are TGCGCCAGCAGCGGGGTAGATGGCCAAGAGACCCAGTACTTC. Translating gives CASSGVDGQETQYF.

The chain uses TRBV30 and TRBJ2-7; D might be TRBD2 (5 bases). Trimming left V 6 bases short and J 1 base short, with 13 bases between. CDR3 length equals 13 residues. Germline V CDR1 and CDR2: GTSNPN, SVGIG (reference sequence). The CDR3, as DNA: TGTGCCTGTCACCCCGGGGTTTCCTACGAGCAGTACTTC. This translates into CACHPGVSYEQYF.

This chain joins TRBV9 and TRBJ1-3; maybe TRBD1 (6 bases). The CDR3 is 17 amino acids. Germline CDR1 and CDR2: SGDLS and YYNGEE. V gave up 3 bases and J gave up 4 bases, with 20 bases separating them. The CDR3 here is CASSARPDSDRGNTIYF. The CDR3 nucleotides are TGTGCCAGCAGCGCCCGACCGGACAGTGACCGAGGAAACACCATATATTTT. The full variable domain, its missing parts supplied by reference TRBV9 and TRBJ1-3, is DSGVTQTPKHLITATGQRVTLRCSPRSGDLSVYWYQQSLDQGLQFLIQYYNGEERAKGNILERFSAQQFPDLHSELNLSSLELGDSALYFCASSARPDSDRGNTIYFGEGSWLTVV.

The chain combines TRBV5-1 with TRBJ1-1; possibly TRBD1 for D (5 bases). The CDR3 has 16 residues. V gave up 1 base and J gave up 7 bases, with 20 bases separating them. Germline lookup yields CDR1 SGHRS and CDR2 YFSETQ. The DNA for the CDR3 is TGCGCCAGCAGCTTGTCAGTCGGGGGGAAGCACGGTGAAGCTTTCTTT. Its protein is CASSLSVGGKHGEAFF.

The chain carries TRBV28 and TRBJ1-5; D is unclear. The CDR3 has 11 residues. Germline V lookup: CDR1 MDHEN, CDR2 SYDVKM. V was clipped by 3 bases and J by 6 bases, with 3 bases between them. The CDR3: CASSLSQPQHF. CDR3 nucleotide sequence: TGTGCCAGCAGTTTGAGTCAGCCCCAGCATTTT.